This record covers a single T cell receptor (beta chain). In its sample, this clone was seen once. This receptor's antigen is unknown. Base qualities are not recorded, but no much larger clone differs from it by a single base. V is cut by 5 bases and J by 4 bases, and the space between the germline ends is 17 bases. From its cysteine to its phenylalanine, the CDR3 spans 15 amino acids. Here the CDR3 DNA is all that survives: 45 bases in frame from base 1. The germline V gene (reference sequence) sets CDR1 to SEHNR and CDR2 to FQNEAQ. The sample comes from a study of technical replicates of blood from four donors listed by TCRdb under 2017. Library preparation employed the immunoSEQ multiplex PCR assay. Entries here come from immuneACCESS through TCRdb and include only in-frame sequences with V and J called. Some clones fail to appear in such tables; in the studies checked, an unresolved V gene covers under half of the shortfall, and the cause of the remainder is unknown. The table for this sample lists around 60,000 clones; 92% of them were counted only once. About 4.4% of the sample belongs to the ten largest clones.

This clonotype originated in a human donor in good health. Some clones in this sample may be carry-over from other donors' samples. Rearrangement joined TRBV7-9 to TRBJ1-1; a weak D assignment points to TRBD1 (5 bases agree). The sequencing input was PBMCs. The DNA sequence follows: TGTGCCAGCAGCCCTCAGGGCGGCTCGGGCACTGAAGCTTTCTTT. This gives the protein CASSPQGGSGTEAFF.